These 6 T cell receptor beta chains came from one sample sequenced in a study of blood T cell repertoires in COVID-19. Assay: immunoSEQ multiplex PCR; the TCRdb copy retains only in-frame clones and omits some. This sample has hundreds of thousands of clones, with roughly 79% found just once. Sequencing was carried out using peripheral blood. The receptors derive from an elderly woman with COVID-19, enrolled during active disease.

This chain connects TRBV18 to TRBJ2-4, with D perhaps matching TRBD2 (6 bases). V was trimmed by 1 base and J by 5 bases, leaving 9 bases between them. Germline CDR1 and CDR2: KGHSH and LQKENI. The CDR3 spans 14 residues. The CDR3, as DNA: TGTGCCAGCTCACCACGGAGGGCGGAAAACATTCAGTACTTC. It specifies CASSPRRAENIQYF.

The rearrangement links TRBV7-2 to TRBJ2-3; TRBD2 is a possible D gene (6 bases). There are 14 residues in the CDR3. Deletions cut 1 base from V and 7 bases from J, with 12 bases between. The germline CDR1 and CDR2 sequences are SGHTA and FQGNSA. The CDR3 sequence: CASSLDGSGNTQYF. For the CDR3, the DNA is TGTGCCAGCAGCTTAGACGGGAGTGGAAATACGCAGTATTTT.

The J gene is TRBJ2-1, the V gene TRBV7-9; TRBD2 matches 9 bases. The J segment lost 10 bases and the V segment lost 5 bases, leaving 15 bases of the junction unmatched. The CDR3 length is 16 residues. CDR1 is SEHNR, CDR2 FQNEAQ, per germline (reference sequence). The CDR3, as DNA: TGTGCCAGCAGCCCCCGAGCGGGGGGCCGGGTGAGGGAGCAGTTCTTC. Its translation: CASSPRAGGRVREQFF.

For this clone: Sequence at one end of the junction differs from germline and may be a read error. The chain employs TRBV7-7 and TRBJ2-1; weak D call: TRBD2 (7 bases). Germline V lookup: CDR1 SSHAT, CDR2 FNYEAQ (reference sequence). The CDR3 runs to 15 residues. CDR3 region: CASSRGGAEGDEQFF. The CDR3 DNA reads as TGTGCTAGCAGCCGAGGGGGGGCAGAAGGCGATGAGCAGTTCTTC.

The chain is built from TRBV19 and TRBJ1-1; TRBD1 agrees at 7 bases. CDR3 size: 16 residues. V lost 5 bases to trimming and J lost 0 bases; unmatched junction nucleotides: 9. CDR1 is LNHDA and CDR2 is SQIVND in the germline V gene (reference sequence). The CDR3 spells CASSRANRGVNTEAFF. The CDR3 bases are TGTGCCAGTAGTCGGGCGAACAGGGGAGTGAACACTGAAGCTTTCTTT. The whole variable domain, remainder taken from reference TRBV19 and TRBJ1-1, is DGGITQSPKYLFRKEGQNVTLSCEQNLNHDAMYWYRQDPGQGLRLIYYSQIVNDFQKGDIAEGYSVSREKKESFPLTVTSAQKNPTAFYLCASSRANRGVNTEAFFGQGTRLTVV.

The CDR3 DNA reads TGTGCCAGCAGCGAAGTTACAGGGGGGGAGACCCAGTACTTC. Encoded protein: CASSEVTGGETQYF. The rearrangement uses TRBV9 and TRBJ2-5; 8 nucleotides agree with TRBD1. Trimming cost V 3 bases and J 5 bases; bases outside gene matches: 6. Germline V gives CDR1 SGDLS, CDR2 YYNGEE. The CDR3 has 14 residues.